Sequencing of this T cell receptor (beta chain) was carried out in a study of regulatory T cells in long-lasting Graves disease. Overall study: Persistence in Graves' disease denoted antithyroid drug use beyond 5 years alongside positive TSH receptor antibodies.

This clonotype was recorded a few times. Its antigen is not known. J gave up 3 bases and V 4 bases, and 6 bases lay outside the gene matches. The V gene's germline CDR1 is MNHNS and CDR2 SASEGT. This CDR3 has 14 residues. The study, taken as a whole, reports: Blood alone, not thyroid tissue, was studied. Preferential use of TRBV28, TRBJ1-2 and TRBJ2-5 was seen in persistent disease.

Assembly of TCR beta libraries relied on iRepertoire HTBI primers together with Arm-PCR of CDR3 regions. TCRdb used MiXCR to reprocess the multiplex PCR reads, holding one entry per CDR3 protein. This table has a few hundred thousand distinct CDR3 sequences, 23% appearing once. Time point indicated: persistent/refractory GD, antithyroid drugs over 5 years with positive TRAb. Construction of the TCR library relied on RNA isolated from PBMCs. The authors diagnosed Graves' disease using American Thyroid Association guidelines. This clonotype originated in a female donor with Graves disease. Sequenced material: peripheral blood mononuclear cells (PBMCs), taken when the disease was refractory, from a patient treated with antithyroid drugs. The rearrangement joins TRBV6-1 to TRBJ2-7, with 7 positions matching TRBD1. CDR3 in amino acids: CASSGQGPHYEQYF. In DNA form, the CDR3 reads TGTGCCAGCAGTGGACAGGGCCCTCACTACGAGCAGTACTTC.